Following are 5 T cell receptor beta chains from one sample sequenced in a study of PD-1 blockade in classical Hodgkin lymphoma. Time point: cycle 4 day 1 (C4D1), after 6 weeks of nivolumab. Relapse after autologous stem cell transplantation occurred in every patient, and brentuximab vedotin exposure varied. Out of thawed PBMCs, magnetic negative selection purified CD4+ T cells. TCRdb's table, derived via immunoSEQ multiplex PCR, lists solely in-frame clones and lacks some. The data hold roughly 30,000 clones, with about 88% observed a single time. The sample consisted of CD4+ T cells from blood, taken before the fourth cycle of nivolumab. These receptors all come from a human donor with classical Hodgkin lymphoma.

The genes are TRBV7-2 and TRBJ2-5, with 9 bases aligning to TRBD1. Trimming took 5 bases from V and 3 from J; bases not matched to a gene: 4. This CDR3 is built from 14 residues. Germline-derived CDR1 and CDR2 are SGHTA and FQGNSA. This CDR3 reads CASSATGGKETQYF. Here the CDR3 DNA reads TGTGCCAGCAGCGCTACAGGGGGCAAAGAGACCCAGTACTTC.

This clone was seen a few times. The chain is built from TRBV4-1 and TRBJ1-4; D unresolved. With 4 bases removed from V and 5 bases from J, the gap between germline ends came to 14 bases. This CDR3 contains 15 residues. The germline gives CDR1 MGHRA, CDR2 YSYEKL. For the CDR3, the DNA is TGCGCCAGCAGCCCTAATCGGGAGAAAAATGAAAAACTGTTTTTT. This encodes CASSPNREKNEKLFF.

The CDR3 DNA is TGTGCCAGTAGTAGCCAGGGTATTTCCTACGAGCAGTACTTC. Protein sequence: CASSSQGISYEQYF. The chain carries TRBV19 and TRBJ2-7; D possibly corresponds to TRBD1 (5 bases). From germline, CDR1 is LNHDA and CDR2 SQIVND (reference sequence). The CDR3 totals 14 residues. V was pared by 4 bases and J by 1 base, with 11 bases between.

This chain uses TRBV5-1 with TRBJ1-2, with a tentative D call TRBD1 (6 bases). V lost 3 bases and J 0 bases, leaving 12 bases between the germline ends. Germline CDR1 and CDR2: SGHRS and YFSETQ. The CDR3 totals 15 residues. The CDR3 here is CASSWLQGSNYGYTF. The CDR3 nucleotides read TGCGCCAGCAGCTGGTTACAGGGTTCTAACTATGGCTACACCTTC.

CDR3 DNA: TGTGCCAGCAGCCTACCGGGTAGCGGGGTACTTTACGAGCAGTACTTC. Translation gives CASSLPGSGVLYEQYF. The chain carries TRBV7-2 and TRBJ2-7; 8 positions agree with TRBD2. There are 16 residues in the CDR3. Germline assignment: CDR1 SGHTA and CDR2 FQGNSA. The trim removed 5 bases at V and 4 bases at J, leaving 13 bases unmatched.